This is a list of T cell receptor beta chains from one sample in a study of regulatory T cells in long-lasting Graves disease. A single record per CDR3 protein comes from TCRdb applying MiXCR to the multiplex PCR reads. The table has 400,000 to 500,000 distinct CDR3 sequences, 14% seen once. These data also formed part of another study, on T cells in Graves' hyperthyroidism and ophthalmopathy.

The input for sequencing was peripheral blood mononuclear cells (PBMCs), taken at new diagnosis, from a patient treated with antithyroid drugs. The origin of the receptors is a woman aged 50 to 65 with Graves disease. Each CDR3 is given with its conserved first and last residue. A D gene is named only where the DNA matches it firmly. Not every row has a clone size; where given, it reads once, few, many or a size class.

TRBV29-1	TRBJ2-7	many	NA	TGCAGCGTTGTCGGTCACTACGAGCAGTACTTC	CSVVGHYEQYF
TRBV6-1	TRBJ1-4	many	NA	TGTGCCAGCAGTCCACCGACGGGTAAAAAACTGTTTTTT	CASSPPTGKKLFF
TRBV12-3/TRBV12-4	TRBJ2-5	many	TRBD2	TGTGCCAGCAGTTTTAGCGGGAGGGCCCGGGAGACCCAGTACTTC	CASSFSGRARETQYF
TRBV4-2	TRBJ2-5	few	TRBD2	TGTGCCAGCAGCCAAGACGGAGCGGGAGATGGGGAGACCCAGTACTTC	CASSQDGAGDGETQYF
TRBV29-1	TRBJ2-1	few	NA	TGCAGCGTTCTGGGGGCGAATCTTGAGCAGTTCTTC	CSVLGANLEQFF
TRBV6-2/TRBV6-3	TRBJ2-1	many	TRBD2	TGTGCCAGCAGTTACGAGTCCGGGCTAGCGGGAGATGGTGAGCAGTTCTTC	CASSYESGLAGDGEQFF
TRBV27	TRBJ1-4	NA	NA	TGTGCCAGCAGTTTAAGGGGGGTTACTGAAAAACTGTTTTTT	CASSLRGVTEKLFF
TRBV2	TRBJ1-2	once	TRBD1	TGTGCCAGCAGTGAAGCGCTGGACAGGAGAGAGGATGGCTACACCTTC	CASSEALDRREDGYTF
TRBV28	TRBJ1-1	many	NA	TGTGCCAGCAGTTCGACAGACCCGAACACTGAAGCTTTCTTT	CASSSTDPNTEAFF
TRBV10-1	TRBJ2-1	many	TRBD2	TGCGCCAGCAGTGACGGGGGACTAATCATTTACAATGAGCAGTTCTTC	CASSDGGLIIYNEQFF
TRBV28	TRBJ1-2	many	NA	TGTGCCAGCACACCAAGCCCGGGACTGTTTTATGGCTACACCTTC	CASTPSPGLFYGYTF
TRBV7-2	TRBJ1-2	many	NA	TGTGCCAGCAGCCCCCTCGCGATGACGGAAGATGGCTACACCTTC	CASSPLAMTEDGYTF
TRBV28	TRBJ1-2	many	NA	TGTGCCAGCAGTTCCCCCTTGACAGCTAACTATGGCTACACCTTC	CASSSPLTANYGYTF
TRBV5-1	TRBJ2-7	NA	NA	TGCGCCAGCAGCCGGGATACAGGTACCTACGAGCAGTACTTC	CASSRDTGTYEQYF
TRBV18	TRBJ2-6	NA	TRBD1	TGTGCCAGCTCGCGACAGGGTGCGGGCTCTGGGGCCAACGTCCTGACTTTC	CASSRQGAGSGANVLTF
TRBV5-1	TRBJ1-5	few	NA	TGCGCCAGCAGCCCGGCCCAAGGACCTCCCGCATATAGCAATCAGCCCCAGCATTTT	CASSPAQGPPAYSNQPQHF
TRBV30	TRBJ1-2	many	NA	TGTGCCTGGAGTGCACAGGCCTATGGCTACACCTTC	CAWSAQAYGYTF
TRBV6-9	TRBJ2-5	many	NA	TGTGCCGTCCAGAGGGGGGAGCGGCAGCCCCTTGCGGCCAAAGAGACCCAGTACTTC	CAVQRGERQPLAAKETQYF
TRBV5-1	TRBJ2-1	few	TRBD2	TGCGCCAGCAGCTCGAAACTAGCGGGAGGGCCGCAGAATGAGCAGTTCTTC	CASSSKLAGGPQNEQFF
TRBV20-1	TRBJ2-7	many	TRBD2	TGCAGTGTCCAATCGGGACTAGCGGGAGCGGGTGAGCAGTACTTC	CSVQSGLAGAGEQYF
TRBV4-1	TRBJ2-2	NA	TRBD2	TGCGCCAGCGTTAGCGGGGTGAACACCGGGGAGCTGTTTTTT	CASVSGVNTGELFF
TRBV27	TRBJ1-5	many	TRBD1	TGTGCCAGCAGCAACCGGGACAGGGGATTAGAGCCCCAGCATTTT	CASSNRDRGLEPQHF
TRBV6-1	TRBJ2-7	few	NA	TGTGCCAGCAGCCCCGGACTCCTGTACGAGCAGTACTTC	CASSPGLLYEQYF
TRBV9	TRBJ2-2	many	TRBD1	TGTGCCAGCGGACAGGGGGCGGACACCGGGGAGCTGTTTTTT	CASGQGADTGELFF
TRBV11-2	TRBJ1-1	many	NA	TGTGCCAGCAGCAGGGGCCGATGGAACACTGAAGCTTTCTTT	CASSRGRWNTEAFF
TRBV3-1	TRBJ2-7	many	NA	TGTGCCAGCAGCCAAGAGCCGGGATGGTACGAGCAGTACTTC	CASSQEPGWYEQYF
TRBV7-3	TRBJ2-1	NA	NA	TGTGCCAGCAGCTGGGACAAAGCGGGCTCCAATGAGCAGTTCTTC	CASSWDKAGSNEQFF
TRBV27	TRBJ2-2	NA	NA	TGTGCCAGCAGATCAGACAGACCGAACACCGGGGAGCTGTTTTTT	CASRSDRPNTGELFF